The rows below give T cell receptor beta chains drawn from one sample of a study of shared clonotypes between healthy human individuals. Clones were read by immunoSEQ multiplex PCR, and TCRdb kept only the in-frame ones, dropping some. Among approximately 600,000 clones, about 95% were seen once, and the ten largest hold about 0.11%. The sequenced sample consisted of naive CD8+ T cells sorted from blood. The origin of the receptors is a woman in her 30s in good health. CDR3s include the opening cysteine and the closing phenylalanine or tryptophan. Fields, in order: J gene, clone size, D gene, V gene, CDR3 DNA, CDR3 protein. D genes are given only for firm matches. The listing skips clone size in some rows; elsewhere it reads once, few, many or a size class.

>TRBJ2-3|.|TRBD2|TRBV14
TGTGCCAGCAGCCAAGCATGGACTAGCCCCCCAGATACGCAGTATTTT
CASSQAWTSPPDTQYF
>TRBJ2-7|.|.|TRBV27
TGTGCCAGCAGGAGGGGATACGAGCAGTACTTC
CASRRGYEQYF
>TRBJ2-2|.|.|TRBV4-1
TGCGCCAGCAACAGAGTGACAGGGACTAACACCGGGGAGCTGTTTTTT
CASNRVTGTNTGELFF
>TRBJ1-5|.|.|TRBV29-1
TGCAGCGTTGAAGTCGACGGGACCCAGCATTTT
CSVEVDGTQHF
>TRBJ2-2|.|TRBD2|TRBV5-1
TGCGCCAGCAGCTTCCAACTAGCGGGAGTGACCACCGGGGAGCTGTTTTTT
CASSFQLAGVTTGELFF
>TRBJ1-2|.|.|TRBV30
TGTGCCTGGAGTGTCGTCTCTACCTATGGCTACACCTTC
CAWSVVSTYGYTF
>TRBJ2-2|few|.|TRBV10-3
TGTGCCATCAGTGATCCGGGAAACACCGGGGAGCTGTTTTTT
CAISDPGNTGELFF
>TRBJ2-7|.|TRBD2|TRBV19
TGTGCCAGTAGTCGCAATAGCGGGGTCTACGAGCAGTACTTC
CASSRNSGVYEQYF
>TRBJ2-2|.|TRBD2|TRBV28
TGTGCCAGCAGTTTGGGACTAGCGGGGCTGATAAACACCGGGGAGCTGTTTTTT
CASSLGLAGLINTGELFF
>TRBJ2-5|few|.|TRBV4-1
TGCGCCAGCAGCCAAGATTGGGAAGAGACCCAGTACTTC
CASSQDWEETQYF
>TRBJ2-4|.|TRBD1|TRBV28
TGTGCCAGCAGTTACAGGGGAGACATTCAGTACTTC
CASSYRGDIQYF
>TRBJ2-7|.|TRBD2|TRBV13
TGTGCCAGCAGCTCCCAACTGACTAGCGGGAGCTCCTACGAGCAGTACTTC
CASSSQLTSGSSYEQYF
>TRBJ1-1|.|TRBD1|TRBV27
TGTGCCAGCAGTTTAATGCCGGGACAGGGGTACACTGAAGCTTTCTTT
CASSLMPGQGYTEAFF
>TRBJ2-7|.|.|TRBV4-2
TGTGCCAGCAGCCAAGACGCCGTAGCGGAGAATTCATACGAGCAGTACTTC
CASSQDAVAENSYEQYF
>TRBJ1-5|.|.|TRBV19
TGTGCCAGTAAGGGGGGCTTCAATCAGCCCCAGCATTTT
CASKGGFNQPQHF
>TRBJ2-7|.|.|TRBV28
TGTGCCAGCAGCCCTCGGAGGCTAGAGTCCTACGAGCAGTACTTC
CASSPRRLESYEQYF
>TRBJ1-2|.|TRBD1|TRBV5-4
TGTGCCAGCAGCGCCCATTGGGACAGGAATGGCTACACCTTC
CASSAHWDRNGYTF
>TRBJ2-2|.|TRBD1|TRBV15
TGTGCCACCAGCACAATCAAACTGACCGGGACAGGGGGCTCCGGGGAGCTGTTTTTT
CATSTIKLTGTGGSGELFF
>TRBJ1-2|.|.|TRBV28
TGTGCCAGCAGTTCCCTTGGGAGACGAAACTATGGCTACACCTTC
CASSSLGRRNYGYTF
>TRBJ2-3|.|TRBD1|TRBV27
TGTGCCAGCAGTTTTCTTGGGACAGGCACAGATACGCAGTATTTT
CASSFLGTGTDTQYF
>TRBJ2-7|.|.|TRBV5-5
TGTGCCAGCAGCTCCAGGGAGTCCTACGAGCAGTACTTC
CASSSRESYEQYF
>TRBJ1-5|.|.|TRBV28
TGTGCCAGCAGTTCCCCTAAGTATCAGCCCCAGCATTTT
CASSSPKYQPQHF
>TRBJ2-7|.|.|TRBV6-1
TGTGCCAGCAGTGAATTCCCGGCCACCTCCTACGAGCAGTACTTC
CASSEFPATSYEQYF
>TRBJ2-1|.|TRBD2|TRBV28
TGTGCCAGCAGTCCACTAGCGGGAGTTCATGAGCAGTTCTTC
CASSPLAGVHEQFF
>TRBJ1-5|.|.|TRBV28
TGTGCCAGCAGTTTGGTTCTAGGGGAGGTTCAGCCCCAGCATTTT
CASSLVLGEVQPQHF
>TRBJ2-2|.|.|TRBV5-1
TGCGCCAGCAGCTTGGGACATGTGAACACCGGGGAGCTGTTTTTT
CASSLGHVNTGELFF
>TRBJ2-7|.|.|TRBV21-1
TGTGCCAGCAATCCGGGGACTAGCGACTCCTACGAGCAGTACTTC
CASNPGTSDSYEQYF
>TRBJ2-7|.|.|TRBV6-1
TGTGCCAGCAGTGACCGCGGAGGAGCGAGGGAGCAGTACTTC
CASSDRGGAREQYF
>TRBJ1-2|.|TRBD1|TRBV27
TGTGCCAGCAGTAAGGACAGGGAAGACTATGGCTACACCTTC
CASSKDREDYGYTF
>TRBJ2-7|.|.|TRBV19
TGTGCCAGTAGCTTAGGGGGGCCCTACGAGCAGTACTTC
CASSLGGPYEQYF
>TRBJ2-7|.|.|TRBV4-1
TGCGCCAGCAGCCAAGATTTCGAGGAATACGAGCAGTACTTC
CASSQDFEEYEQYF
>TRBJ1-2|.|.|TRBV19
TGTGCCAGTAGTATAGGAGGGTTTGATGGCTACACCTTC
CASSIGGFDGYTF
>TRBJ2-3|.|TRBD2|TRBV5-8
TGTGCCAGCAGCGAGACTAGCGAGCCTAGCACAGATACGCAGTATTTT
CASSETSEPSTDTQYF
>TRBJ2-7|.|TRBD1|TRBV5-6
TGTGCCAGCAGCACGGGGACAGGAAAATACGAGCAGTACTTC
CASSTGTGKYEQYF
>TRBJ2-1|.|.|TRBV25-1
TGTGCCAGCAGTGAAACAACAGGTTTCAATGAGCAGTTCTTC
CASSETTGFNEQFF
>TRBJ2-3|few|.|TRBV28
TGTGCCAGCAGTTTAACAGATACGCAGTATTTT
CASSLTDTQYF
>TRBJ2-6|.|TRBD2|TRBV25-1
TGTGCCAGCATGTCGCGGGAGGGTTGGGGGGCCAACGTCCTGACTTTC
CASMSREGWGANVLTF
>TRBJ2-7|.|TRBD1|TRBV29-1
TGCAGCGTTGAAGACACGGACAGGGAGACCTACGAGCAGTACTTC
CSVEDTDRETYEQYF
>TRBJ1-3|once|.|TRBV7-8
TGTGCCAGCAGCTTAGGTCGTTCGGTAGGAAACACCATATATTTT
CASSLGRSVGNTIYF
>TRBJ2-5|once|TRBD2|TRBV28
TGTGCCAGCAGTTTCGGGGGGACCTACCAAGAGACCCAGTACTTC
CASSFGGTYQETQYF
>TRBJ1-1|.|TRBD1|TRBV4-1
TGCGCCAGCAGCCAAGCCCGACAGGGTATGAACACTGAAGCTTTCTTT
CASSQARQGMNTEAFF
>TRBJ2-3|.|TRBD2|TRBV11-2
TGTGCCAGCACTCTAGCGGGATTCACAGATACGCAGTATTTT
CASTLAGFTDTQYF
>TRBJ1-2|.|TRBD1|TRBV5-6
TGTGCCAGCAGCGCCAACAGGGGTTATGGCTACACCTTC
CASSANRGYGYTF